This T cell receptor beta chain was documented in a study of cytomegalovirus exposure and HLA in healthy donors. Study-wide background: When over 300 donors were genotyped, roughly 82% of them were found to fall in the Caucasian-associated ancestry cluster.

In this sample, this clone turned up a few times. Its antigen is not known. Points from the study as a whole: 164 TCR beta chains were listed as cytomegalovirus-associated. By HLA locus, TCR association rates varied in a later analysis, with DRB1 showing the most and HLA-C the fewest.

The CDR3 is made up of 13 amino acids. V was clipped by 6 bases and J by 5 bases, with 11 bases between them. The germline gives CDR1 MNHNS, CDR2 SASEGT. Use of 60 Vbeta and 13 Jbeta primers characterized the PCR. The data were produced by immunoSEQ multiplex PCR, yet TCRdb's version contains in-frame clones alone and is incomplete. The data contain tens of thousands of clones, 75% of them singletons. The rearrangement joins TRBV6-1 to TRBJ1-5, with D perhaps TRBD1 (6 bases). Specimen: PBMCs. The receptor's source is a man aged 60 to 75 in good health and CMV-seropositive. CDR3 coding DNA: TGTGCCAGCAGCGCTTACAGGGATCAGCCCCAGCATTTT. Protein product: CASSAYRDQPQHF.